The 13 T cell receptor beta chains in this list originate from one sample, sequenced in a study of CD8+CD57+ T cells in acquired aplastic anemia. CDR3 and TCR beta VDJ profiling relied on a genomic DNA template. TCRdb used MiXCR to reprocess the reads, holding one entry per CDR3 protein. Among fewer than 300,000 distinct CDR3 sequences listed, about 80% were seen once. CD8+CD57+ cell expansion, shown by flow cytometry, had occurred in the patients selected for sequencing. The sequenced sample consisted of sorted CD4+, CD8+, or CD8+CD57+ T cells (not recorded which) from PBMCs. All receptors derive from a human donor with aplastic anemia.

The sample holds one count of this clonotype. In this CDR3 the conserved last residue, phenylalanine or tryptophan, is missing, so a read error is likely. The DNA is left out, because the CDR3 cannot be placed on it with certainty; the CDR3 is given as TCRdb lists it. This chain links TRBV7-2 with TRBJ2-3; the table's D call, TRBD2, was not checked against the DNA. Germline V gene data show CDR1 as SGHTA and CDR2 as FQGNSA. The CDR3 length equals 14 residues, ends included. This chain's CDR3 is CASSLTGGADTQYI.

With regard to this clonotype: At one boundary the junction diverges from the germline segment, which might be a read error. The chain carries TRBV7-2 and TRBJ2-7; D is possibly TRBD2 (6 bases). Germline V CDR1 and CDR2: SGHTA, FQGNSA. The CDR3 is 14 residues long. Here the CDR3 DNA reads TGTGCCAGCAGCTTATCGCGGGGTGGATACGCGCAGTACTTC. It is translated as CASSLSRGGYAQYF. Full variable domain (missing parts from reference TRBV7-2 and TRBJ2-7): GAGVSQSPSNKVTEKGKDVELRCDPISGHTALYWYRQSLGQGLEFLIYFQGNSAPDKSGLPSDRFSAERTGGSVSTLTIQRTQQEDSAVYLCASSLSRGGYAQYFGPGTRLTVT.

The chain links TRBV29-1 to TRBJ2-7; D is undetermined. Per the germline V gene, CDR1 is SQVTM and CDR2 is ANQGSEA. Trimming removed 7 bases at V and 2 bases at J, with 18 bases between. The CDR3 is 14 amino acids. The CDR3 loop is CSARTLTGTYEQYF. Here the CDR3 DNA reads TGCAGCGCCCGAACCCTGACTGGCACCTACGAGCAGTACTTC.

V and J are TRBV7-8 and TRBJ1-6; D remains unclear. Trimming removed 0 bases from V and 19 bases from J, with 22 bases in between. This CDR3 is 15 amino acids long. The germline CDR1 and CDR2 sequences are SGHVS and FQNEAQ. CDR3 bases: TGTGCCAGCAGCTTAGCCGGAGGTCCCGAATCGCAGTATCACTTT. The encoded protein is CASSLAGGPESQYHF.

The CDR3 here is CASSLGTGTTYEQYV. CDR3 sequence (DNA): TGTGCCAGCAGCTTGGGAACCGGAACGACCTACGAGCAGTACGTC. V and J are TRBV5-6 and TRBJ2-7; D is ambiguous. CDR3 length: 15 amino acids. From germline, CDR1 is SGHDT and CDR2 YYEEEE. The V and J ends lost 0 bases and 2 bases respectively, with 12 bases between them.

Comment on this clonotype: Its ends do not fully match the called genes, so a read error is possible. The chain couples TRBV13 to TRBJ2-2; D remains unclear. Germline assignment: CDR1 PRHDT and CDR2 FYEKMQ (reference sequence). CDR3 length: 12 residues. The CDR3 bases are TGTGCCACCAGCTACGTACCCGGGGAGCTGTTTTTT. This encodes CATSYVPGELFF.

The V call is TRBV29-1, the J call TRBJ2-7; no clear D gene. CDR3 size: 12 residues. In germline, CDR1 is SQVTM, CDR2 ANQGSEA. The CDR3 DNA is TGCAACACGTTGGTTCCCTGGGCCGAGCAGTACTTC. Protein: CNTLVPWAEQYF.

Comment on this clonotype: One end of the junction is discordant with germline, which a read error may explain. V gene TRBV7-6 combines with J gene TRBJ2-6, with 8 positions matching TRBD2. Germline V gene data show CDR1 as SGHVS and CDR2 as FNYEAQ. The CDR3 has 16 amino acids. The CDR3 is CASSLAGILDTQDLTF. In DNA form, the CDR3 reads TGTGCCAGCAGCCTAGCGGGTATTTTGGATACGCAGGACCTGACTTTC.

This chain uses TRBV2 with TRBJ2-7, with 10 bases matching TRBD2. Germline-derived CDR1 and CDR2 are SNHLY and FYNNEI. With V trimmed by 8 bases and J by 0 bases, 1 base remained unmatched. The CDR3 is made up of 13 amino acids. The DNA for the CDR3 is TGTGCCAGCGGACTAGCGGCCTCCTACGAGCAGTACGTC. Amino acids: CASGLAASYEQYV.

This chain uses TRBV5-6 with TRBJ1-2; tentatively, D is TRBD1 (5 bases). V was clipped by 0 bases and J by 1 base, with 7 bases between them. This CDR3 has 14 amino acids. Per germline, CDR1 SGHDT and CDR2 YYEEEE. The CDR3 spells CASSLERGNYGYTF. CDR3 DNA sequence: TGTGCCAGCAGCTTGGAGAGGGGTAACTATGGCTACACCTTC.

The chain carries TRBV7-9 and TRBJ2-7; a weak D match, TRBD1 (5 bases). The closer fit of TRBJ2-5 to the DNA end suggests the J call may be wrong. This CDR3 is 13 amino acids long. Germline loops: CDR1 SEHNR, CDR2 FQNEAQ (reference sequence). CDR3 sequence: CASSGKGLETQYF. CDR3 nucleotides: TGTGCCAGCAGCGGTAAGGGGCTCGAGACCCAGTACTTC.

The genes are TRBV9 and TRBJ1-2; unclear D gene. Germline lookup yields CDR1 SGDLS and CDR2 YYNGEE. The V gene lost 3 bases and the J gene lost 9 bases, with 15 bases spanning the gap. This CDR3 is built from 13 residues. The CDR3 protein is CASSEDLGGSYTF. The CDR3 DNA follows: TGTGCCAGCAGCGAAGACTTGGGAGGTAGCTACACCTTC.

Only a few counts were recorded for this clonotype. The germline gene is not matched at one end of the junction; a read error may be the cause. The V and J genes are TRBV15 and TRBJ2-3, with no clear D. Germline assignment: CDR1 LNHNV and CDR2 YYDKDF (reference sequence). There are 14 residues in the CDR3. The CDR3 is CATSLAASPDTQYF. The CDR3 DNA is TGTGCCACCAGCTTAGCCGCCAGTCCAGATACCCAGTACTTT. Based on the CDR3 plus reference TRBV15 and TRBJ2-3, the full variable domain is DAMVIQNPRYQVTQFGKPVTLSCSQTLNHNVMYWYQQKSSQAPKLLFHYYDKDFNNEADTPDNFQSRRPNTSFCFLDIRSPGLGDTAMYLCATSLAASPDTQYFGPGTRLTVL.